The entry below describes one T cell receptor (beta chain). Its antigen is currently unknown. This CDR3 is built from 13 residues. Trimming pared 2 bases from V and 5 bases from J, leaving 12 bases between. Germline values: CDR1 SQVTM, CDR2 ANQGSEA. The source of the sample is a study of T-cell memory formation after mild COVID-19. Study in general: TCR clusters were largely donor specific.

Findings of the study overall: Whether day 37 second-wave clones are SARS-CoV-2-specific was not confirmed. Contracting CD4+ clones were located mainly in CM and EM, and CD8+ clones in EMRA. Clones contracting over day 15 to 85 were CD4/CD8 balanced, with later expanders leaning CD4+.

Using its own MiXCR run on the 5' RACE reads, TCRdb lists one record per CDR3 protein. The sample has 400,000 or so distinct CDR3 sequences, under 25% seen once; the top ten hold about an eighth. The clonotype was recovered from an adult woman who had mild COVID-19 (a few samples of this study predate the infection). Cell type and time point are not known. The V and J genes are TRBV29-1 and TRBJ2-5; D might be TRBD1 or TRBD2, each matching 5 bases. Source material: PBMCs or a T cell subset sorted from them (not recorded which). The CDR3 region has the DNA TGCAGCGTTGAACCGAACTGGGGGGAGACCCAGTACTTC. It codes for CSVEPNWGETQYF. The full variable domain, rest sourced from reference TRBV29-1 and TRBJ2-5, is SAVISQKPSRDICQRGTSLTIQCQVDSQVTMMFWYRQQPGQSLTLIATANQGSEATYESGFVIDKFPISRPNLTFSTLTVSNMSPEDSSIYLCSVEPNWGETQYFGPGTRLLVL.